This paragraph covers one T cell receptor (beta chain) sequence. This sample is part of a study of blood T cell repertoires in COVID-19. Study as a whole: Samples came from the United States, Italy and Spain, spanning acute and convalescent COVID-19. Sources were T cells, B-cell-depleted T cells, or PBMCs; the material itself was cDNA or gDNA.

In the authors' methods: How many nucleated cells were present was estimated from reference gene primer amplification. TCRdb keeps only in-frame clones here, not all; method: immunoSEQ multiplex PCR. The V and J calls and clone size come from that table; D and trimming were worked out from the DNA. Seen here are 20,000 to 25,000 clones, roughly 84% observed once, and the top ten hold 2.5% to 4%. The CDR3 spans 15 residues. Germline V gene data show CDR1 as SGHRS and CDR2 as YFSETQ. J was trimmed by 4 bases and V by 3 bases; bases with no gene match: 6. This rearrangement joins TRBV5-1 to TRBJ2-3; 9 nucleotides agree with TRBD2. This TCR was sampled from a man aged 35-49 years with acute or convalescent COVID-19. Sequencing input: peripheral blood. The CDR3 coding sequence is TGCGCCAGCAGCTACCTAGCGGGGAGGGCAGATACGCAGTATTTT. It encodes CASSYLAGRADTQYF.